One and the same sample provided the 3 T cell receptor beta chains below, sequenced in a study of T cell responses to AZD1222 COVID-19 vaccine. Method: immunoSEQ multiplex PCR; TCRdb's copy keeps in-frame clones and lacks some. Among roughly 200,000 clones, 80% to 95% were seen once, and the ten largest hold 1.5% to 2%. Source: peripheral blood, taken 28 days after the second AZD1222 dose. These receptors were obtained from an adult who received the AZD1222 COVID-19 vaccine.

This clone was recorded once. This chain links TRBV4-2 with TRBJ1-6, with unresolved D. This CDR3 has 15 residues. Germline V gene lookup returns CDR1 LGHNA and CDR2 YNFKEQ. The V end lost 1 base, the J end lost 7 bases, and 11 bases lay between the germline ends. CDR3 residues: CASSQGGFGNSPLHF. Written as DNA, the CDR3 is TGTGCCAGCAGCCAAGGGGGATTTGGCAATTCACCCCTCCACTTT.

The CDR3 sequence: CATSRERGYTEAFF. As DNA, the CDR3 is TGTGCCACCAGCAGAGAGCGGGGGTACACTGAAGCTTTCTTT. The chain has TRBV15 and TRBJ1-1; D is perhaps TRBD1 (5 bases). The V gene's germline CDR1 is LNHNV and CDR2 YYDKDF (reference sequence). V shed 0 bases and J shed 3 bases, with 8 bases lying between them. The CDR3 has 14 residues.

V gene TRBV13 combines with J gene TRBJ1-4; the D is unclear. Germline V gene sequence: CDR1 PRHDT, CDR2 FYEKMQ (reference sequence). V lost 5 bases to trimming and J lost 4 bases, with 11 bases between them. The CDR3 has 14 residues. The CDR3 nucleotides are TGTGCCAGCAGCCAACGGGATTATAATGAAAAACTGTTTTTT. Amino acid sequence: CASSQRDYNEKLFF.